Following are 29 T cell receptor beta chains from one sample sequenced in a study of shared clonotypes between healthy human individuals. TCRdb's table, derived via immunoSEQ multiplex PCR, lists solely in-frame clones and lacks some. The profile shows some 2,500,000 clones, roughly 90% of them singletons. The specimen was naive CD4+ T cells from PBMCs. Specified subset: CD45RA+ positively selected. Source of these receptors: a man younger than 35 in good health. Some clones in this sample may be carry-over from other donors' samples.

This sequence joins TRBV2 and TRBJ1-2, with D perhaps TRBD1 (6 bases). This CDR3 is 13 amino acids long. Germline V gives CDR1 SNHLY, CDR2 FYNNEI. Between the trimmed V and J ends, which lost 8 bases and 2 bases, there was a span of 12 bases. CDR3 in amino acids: CASLRQGNYGYTF. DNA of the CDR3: TGTGCCAGCCTAAGGCAGGGGAACTATGGCTACACCTTC.

Here the CDR3 DNA reads TGCGCCAGCAGCCAAGAGCTCCTACAGGGGACCCCCTACGAGCAGTACTTC. This encodes CASSQELLQGTPYEQYF. The chain is built from TRBV4-3 and TRBJ2-7; 7 bases line up with TRBD1. J gave up 2 bases and V 0 bases, and 10 bases lay outside the gene matches. Germline CDR1 reads LGHNA; CDR2 reads YSLEER. The CDR3 length is 17 residues.

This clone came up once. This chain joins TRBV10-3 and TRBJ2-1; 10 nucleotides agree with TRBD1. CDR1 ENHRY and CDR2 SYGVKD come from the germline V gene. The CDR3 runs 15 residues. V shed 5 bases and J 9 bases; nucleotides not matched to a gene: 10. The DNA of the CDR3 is TGTGCCATCAGTCCGGGACAGGGGCGGGGGATTGAGCAGTTCTTC. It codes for CAISPGQGRGIEQFF.

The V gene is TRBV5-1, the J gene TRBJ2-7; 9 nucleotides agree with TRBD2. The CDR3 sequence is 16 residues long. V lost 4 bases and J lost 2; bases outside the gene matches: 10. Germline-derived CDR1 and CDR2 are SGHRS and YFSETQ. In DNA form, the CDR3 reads TGCGCCAGCAGCCAACCGGGACTAGCATCGGCCTACGAGCAGTACTTC. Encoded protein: CASSQPGLASAYEQYF.

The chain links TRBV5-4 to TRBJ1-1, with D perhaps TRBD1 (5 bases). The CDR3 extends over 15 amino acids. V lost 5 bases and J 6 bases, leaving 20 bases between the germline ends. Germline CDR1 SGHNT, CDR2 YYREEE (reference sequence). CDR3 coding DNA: TGTGCCAGCAGTCGCGACAGTTTTTCTCCACCTGAAGCTTTCTTT. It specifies CASSRDSFSPPEAFF.

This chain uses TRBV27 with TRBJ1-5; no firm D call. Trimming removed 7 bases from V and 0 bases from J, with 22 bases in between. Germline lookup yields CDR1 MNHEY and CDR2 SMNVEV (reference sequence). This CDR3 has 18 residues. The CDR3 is CASISFLGRSNSNQPQHF. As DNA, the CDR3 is TGTGCCAGCATCTCCTTTTTAGGCAGATCCAATAGCAATCAGCCCCAGCATTTT.

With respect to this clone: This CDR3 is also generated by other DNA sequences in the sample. The DNA for the CDR3 is TGTGCCAGCAGCCCGCGAGCTTTGAACACTGAAGCTTTCTTT. This encodes CASSPRALNTEAFF. The chain combines TRBV7-2 with TRBJ1-1; D ambiguous. Deletions cut 5 bases from V and 0 bases from J, with 10 bases between. This CDR3 is 14 amino acids long. The germline gives CDR1 SGHTA, CDR2 FQGNSA.

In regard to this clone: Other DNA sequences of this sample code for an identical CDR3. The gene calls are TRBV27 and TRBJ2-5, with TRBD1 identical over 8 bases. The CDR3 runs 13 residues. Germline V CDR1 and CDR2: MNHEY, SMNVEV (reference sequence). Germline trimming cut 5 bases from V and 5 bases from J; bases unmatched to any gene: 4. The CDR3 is CASSLRGQETQYF. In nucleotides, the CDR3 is TGTGCCAGCAGTCTCAGGGGGCAGGAGACCCAGTACTTC.

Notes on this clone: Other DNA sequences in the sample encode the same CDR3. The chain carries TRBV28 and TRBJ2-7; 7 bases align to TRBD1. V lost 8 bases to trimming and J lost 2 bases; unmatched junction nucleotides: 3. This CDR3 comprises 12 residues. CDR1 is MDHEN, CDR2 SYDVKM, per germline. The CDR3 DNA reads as TGTGCCAGCCGACAGGGAACCTACGAGCAGTACTTC. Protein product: CASRQGTYEQYF.

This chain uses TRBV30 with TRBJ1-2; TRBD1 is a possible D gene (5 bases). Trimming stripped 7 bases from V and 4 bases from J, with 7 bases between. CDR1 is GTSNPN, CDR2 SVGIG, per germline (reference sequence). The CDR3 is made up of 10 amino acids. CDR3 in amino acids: CAYGAYGYTF. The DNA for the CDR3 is TGTGCCTACGGGGCCTATGGCTACACCTTC.

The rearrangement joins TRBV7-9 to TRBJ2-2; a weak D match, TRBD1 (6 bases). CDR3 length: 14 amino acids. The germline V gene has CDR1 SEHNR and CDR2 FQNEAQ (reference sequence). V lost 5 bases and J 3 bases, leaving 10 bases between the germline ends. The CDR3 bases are TGTGCCAGCAGCACACAGGGTTACACCGGGGAGCTGTTTTTT. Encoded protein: CASSTQGYTGELFF.

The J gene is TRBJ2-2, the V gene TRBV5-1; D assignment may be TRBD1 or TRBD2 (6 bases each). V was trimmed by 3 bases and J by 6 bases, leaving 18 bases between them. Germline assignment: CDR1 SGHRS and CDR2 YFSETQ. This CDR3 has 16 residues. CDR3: CASSSGGGVVAGELFF. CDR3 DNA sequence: TGCGCCAGCAGCTCCGGGGGCGGGGTGGTTGCCGGGGAGCTGTTTTTT. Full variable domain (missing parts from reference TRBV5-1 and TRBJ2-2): KAGVTQTPRYLIKTRGQQVTLSCSPISGHRSVSWYQQTPGQGLQFLFEYFSETQRNKGNFPGRFSGRQFSNSRSEMNVSTLELGDSALYLCASSSGGGVVAGELFFGEGSRLTVL.

The DNA for the CDR3 is TGTGCCAGCACCCTTGGCGGGAGTATGGACTACGAGCAGTACTTC. Its translation is CASTLGGSMDYEQYF. V and J are TRBV7-2 and TRBJ2-7; 7 bases agree with TRBD2. Germline V CDR1 and CDR2: SGHTA, FQGNSA. This CDR3 spans 15 amino acids. The V segment lost 7 bases and the J segment 3 bases; nucleotides outside the gene matches: 12.

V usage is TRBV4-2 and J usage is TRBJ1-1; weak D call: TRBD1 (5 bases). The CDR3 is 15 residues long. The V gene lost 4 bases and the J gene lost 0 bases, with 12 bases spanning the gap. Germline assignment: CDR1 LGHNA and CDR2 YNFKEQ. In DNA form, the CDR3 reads TGTGCCAGCAGCCCCACACGAGGGGTGAACACTGAAGCTTTCTTT. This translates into CASSPTRGVNTEAFF.

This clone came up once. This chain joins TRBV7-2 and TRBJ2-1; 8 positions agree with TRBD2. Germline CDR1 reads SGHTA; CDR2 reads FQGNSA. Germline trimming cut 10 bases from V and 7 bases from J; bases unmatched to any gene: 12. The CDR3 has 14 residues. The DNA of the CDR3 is TGTGCCACCGCCCCCGCTATAGCGGGAAATGAGCAGTTCTTC. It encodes CATAPAIAGNEQFF.

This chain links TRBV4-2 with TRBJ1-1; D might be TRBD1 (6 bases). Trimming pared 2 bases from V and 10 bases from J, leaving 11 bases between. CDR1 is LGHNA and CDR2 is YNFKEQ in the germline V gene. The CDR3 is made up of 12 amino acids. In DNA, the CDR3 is TGTGCCAGCAGCCAAAACAGGGACGTAGCTTTCTTT. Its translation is CASSQNRDVAFF.

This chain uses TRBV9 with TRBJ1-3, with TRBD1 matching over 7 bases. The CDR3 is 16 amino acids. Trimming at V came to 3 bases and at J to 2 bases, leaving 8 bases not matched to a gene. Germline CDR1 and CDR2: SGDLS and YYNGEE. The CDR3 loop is CASSEQGKGPGNTIYF. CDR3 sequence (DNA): TGTGCCAGCAGCGAACAGGGGAAAGGGCCTGGAAACACCATATATTTT.

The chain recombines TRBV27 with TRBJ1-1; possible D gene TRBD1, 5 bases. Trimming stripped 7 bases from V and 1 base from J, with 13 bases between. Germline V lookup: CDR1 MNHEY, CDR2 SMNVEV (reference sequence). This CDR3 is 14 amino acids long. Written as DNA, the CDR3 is TGTGCCAGCAAATTAGGGGCTCAGAACACTGAAGCTTTCTTT. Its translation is CASKLGAQNTEAFF.

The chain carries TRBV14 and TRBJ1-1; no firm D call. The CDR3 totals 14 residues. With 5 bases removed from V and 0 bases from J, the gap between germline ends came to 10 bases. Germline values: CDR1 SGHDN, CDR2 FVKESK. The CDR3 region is CASSGQGMNTEAFF. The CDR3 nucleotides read TGTGCCAGCAGCGGTCAAGGAATGAACACTGAAGCTTTCTTT.

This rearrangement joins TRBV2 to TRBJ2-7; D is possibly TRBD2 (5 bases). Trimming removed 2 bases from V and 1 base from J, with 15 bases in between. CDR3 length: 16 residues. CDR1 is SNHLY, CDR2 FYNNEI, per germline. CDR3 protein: CASSEWWRAASYEQYF. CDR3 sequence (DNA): TGTGCCAGCAGTGAATGGTGGCGGGCGGCTTCCTACGAGCAGTACTTC.

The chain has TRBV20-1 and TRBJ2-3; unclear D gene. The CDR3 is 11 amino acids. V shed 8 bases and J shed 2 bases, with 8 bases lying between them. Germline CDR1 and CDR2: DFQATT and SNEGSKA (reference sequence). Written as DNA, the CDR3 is TGCAGTATGGGGAACACAGATACGCAGTATTTT. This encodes CSMGNTDTQYF.

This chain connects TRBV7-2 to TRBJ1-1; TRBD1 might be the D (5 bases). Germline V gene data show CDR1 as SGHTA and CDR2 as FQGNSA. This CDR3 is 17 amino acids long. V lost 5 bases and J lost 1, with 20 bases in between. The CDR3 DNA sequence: TGTGCCAGCAGCCCTCACGGGGGTCAGGGCGGGAACACTGAAGCTTTCTTT. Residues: CASSPHGGQGGNTEAFF. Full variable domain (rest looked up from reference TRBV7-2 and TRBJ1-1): GAGVSQSPSNKVTEKGKDVELRCDPISGHTALYWYRQSLGQGLEFLIYFQGNSAPDKSGLPSDRFSAERTGGSVSTLTIQRTQQEDSAVYLCASSPHGGQGGNTEAFFGQGTRLTVV.

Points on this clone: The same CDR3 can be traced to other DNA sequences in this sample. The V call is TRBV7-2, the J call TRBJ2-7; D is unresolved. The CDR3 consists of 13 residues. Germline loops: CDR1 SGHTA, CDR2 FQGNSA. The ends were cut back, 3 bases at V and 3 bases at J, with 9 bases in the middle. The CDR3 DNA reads TGTGCCAGCAGCTTTAGGTCAAACTACGAGCAGTACTTC. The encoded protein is CASSFRSNYEQYF.

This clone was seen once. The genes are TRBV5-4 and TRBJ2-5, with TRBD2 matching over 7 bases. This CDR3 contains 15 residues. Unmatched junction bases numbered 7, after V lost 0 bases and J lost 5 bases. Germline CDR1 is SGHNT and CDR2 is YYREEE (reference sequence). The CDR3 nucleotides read TGTGCCAGCAGCTTGGTGTCGGGAGGCGGCGAGACCCAGTACTTC. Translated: CASSLVSGGGETQYF.

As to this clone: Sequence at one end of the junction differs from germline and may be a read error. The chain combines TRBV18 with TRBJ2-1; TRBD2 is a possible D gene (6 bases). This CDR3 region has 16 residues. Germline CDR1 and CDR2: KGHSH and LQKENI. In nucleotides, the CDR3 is TGTGCCAGCTCCCCACAGATCGGGACTCCCTCCAATGAGCAGTTCTTC. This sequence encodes CASSPQIGTPSNEQFF.

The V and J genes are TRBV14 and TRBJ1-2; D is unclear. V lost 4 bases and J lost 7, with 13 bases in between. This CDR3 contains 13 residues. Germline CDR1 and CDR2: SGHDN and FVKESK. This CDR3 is CASSRTVRGGYTF. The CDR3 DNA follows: TGTGCCAGCAGCCGCACAGTCCGCGGTGGCTACACCTTC.

The CDR3 spells CASSLLANLREQYF. CDR3 sequence (DNA): TGCGCCAGCAGCTTGTTGGCTAACCTACGGGAGCAGTACTTC. The chain has TRBV5-1 and TRBJ2-7, with D unresolved. The length of the CDR3 is 14 residues. CDR1 is SGHRS, CDR2 YFSETQ, per germline. The V end lost 1 base, the J end lost 7 bases, and 15 bases lay between the germline ends.

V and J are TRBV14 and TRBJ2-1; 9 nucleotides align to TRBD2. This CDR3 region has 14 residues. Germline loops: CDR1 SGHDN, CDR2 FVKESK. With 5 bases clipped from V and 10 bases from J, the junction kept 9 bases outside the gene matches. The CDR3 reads CASSWREGVGEQFF. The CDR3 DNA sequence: TGTGCCAGCAGCTGGCGGGAGGGTGTGGGGGAGCAGTTCTTC.

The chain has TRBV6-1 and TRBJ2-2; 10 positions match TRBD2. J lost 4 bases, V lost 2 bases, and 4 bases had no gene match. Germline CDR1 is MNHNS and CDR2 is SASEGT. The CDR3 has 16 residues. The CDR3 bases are TGTGCCAGCAGTGAACAACCTAGCGGGAGCACCGGGGAGCTGTTTTTT. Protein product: CASSEQPSGSTGELFF.